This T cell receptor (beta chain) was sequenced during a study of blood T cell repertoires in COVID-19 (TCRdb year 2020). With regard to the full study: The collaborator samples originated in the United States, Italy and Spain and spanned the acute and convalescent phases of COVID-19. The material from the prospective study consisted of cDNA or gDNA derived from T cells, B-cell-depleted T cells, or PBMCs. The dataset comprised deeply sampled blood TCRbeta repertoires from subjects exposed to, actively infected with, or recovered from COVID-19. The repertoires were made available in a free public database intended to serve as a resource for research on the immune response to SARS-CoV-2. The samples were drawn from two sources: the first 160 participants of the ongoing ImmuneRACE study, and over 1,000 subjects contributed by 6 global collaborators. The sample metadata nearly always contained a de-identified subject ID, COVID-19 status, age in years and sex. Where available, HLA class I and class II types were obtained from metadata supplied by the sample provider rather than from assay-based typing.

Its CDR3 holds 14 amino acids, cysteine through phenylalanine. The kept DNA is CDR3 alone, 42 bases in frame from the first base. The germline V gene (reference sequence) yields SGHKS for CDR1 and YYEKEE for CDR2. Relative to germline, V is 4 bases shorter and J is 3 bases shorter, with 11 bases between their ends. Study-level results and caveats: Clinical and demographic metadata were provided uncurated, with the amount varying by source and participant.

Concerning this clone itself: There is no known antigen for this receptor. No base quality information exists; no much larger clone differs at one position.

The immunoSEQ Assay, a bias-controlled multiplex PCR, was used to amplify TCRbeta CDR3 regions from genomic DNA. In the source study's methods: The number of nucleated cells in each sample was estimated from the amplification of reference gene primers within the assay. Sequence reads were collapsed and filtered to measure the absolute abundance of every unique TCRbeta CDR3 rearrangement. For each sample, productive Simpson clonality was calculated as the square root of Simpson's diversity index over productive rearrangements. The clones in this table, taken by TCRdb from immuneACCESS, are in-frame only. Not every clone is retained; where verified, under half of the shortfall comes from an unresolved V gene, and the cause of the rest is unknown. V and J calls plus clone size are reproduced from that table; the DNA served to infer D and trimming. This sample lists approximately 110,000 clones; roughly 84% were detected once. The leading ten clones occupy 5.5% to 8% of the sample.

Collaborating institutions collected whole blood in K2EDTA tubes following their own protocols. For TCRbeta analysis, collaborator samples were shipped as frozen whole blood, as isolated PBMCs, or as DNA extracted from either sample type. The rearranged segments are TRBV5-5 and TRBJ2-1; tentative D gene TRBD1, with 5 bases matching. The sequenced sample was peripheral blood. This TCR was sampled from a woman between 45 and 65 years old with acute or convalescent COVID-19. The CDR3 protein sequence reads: CASSPTDYYNEQFF. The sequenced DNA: TGTGCCAGCAGCCCGACAGATTACTACAATGAGCAGTTCTTC.